The rows below give T cell receptor beta chains drawn from one sample of a study of cytotoxic CD8 clonotypes in ibrutinib-treated CLL. Method: immunoSEQ multiplex PCR; TCRdb's copy keeps in-frame clones and lacks some. The sample holds about 300,000 clones, under 70% seen once. This material consisted of PBMCs, taken after 36 months of ibrutinib treatment. The receptors shown here come from a human donor with chronic lymphocytic leukemia. Each CDR3 is given without its conserved first and last residue. Fields, in order: V gene, CDR3 protein.

v_gene: TRBV15
CDR3aa: ATSRGEFQETQY

v_gene: TRBV9
CDR3aa: ASSRRGQGHEQY

v_gene: TRBV9
CDR3aa: ASSVARADSEQF

v_gene: TRBV7-9
CDR3aa: ASSLPKDRVNEQF

v_gene: TRBV13
CDR3aa: ASSKGLAGTPYEQY

v_gene: TRBV5-4
CDR3aa: ASSLPGTGGDEQY

v_gene: TRBV7-2
CDR3aa: ASSPTTRDVSGNTIY

v_gene: TRBV6-1
CDR3aa: ASSPQGVNHEKLF

v_gene: TRBV18
CDR3aa: ASSPRGGTARETQY

v_gene: TRBV7-9
CDR3aa: ASSLGLTTEAF

v_gene: TRBV11-1
CDR3aa: ASSLAPGGSQETQY

v_gene: TRBV9
CDR3aa: ASSVGQGLPTNYGYT

v_gene: TRBV23-1
CDR3aa: AGGHILGGANVLT

v_gene: TRBV5-1
CDR3aa: ASSLELRTDTQY

v_gene: TRBV5-5
CDR3aa: ASSEIQGRGYT

v_gene: TRBV25-1
CDR3aa: ASSEFRSGANVLT

v_gene: TRBV5-4
CDR3aa: ASSLSSGRATNSPLH

v_gene: TRBV5-1
CDR3aa: ASSLQAGYQETQY

v_gene: TRBV19
CDR3aa: ASSIGMNTEAF

v_gene: TRBV7-3
CDR3aa: ASSLNAGADEQY

v_gene: TRBV6-1
CDR3aa: ASSDSLAAGADTQY

v_gene: TRBV4-1
CDR3aa: ASSQDPGQGDNEQF

v_gene: TRBV4-3
CDR3aa: ASSRVEGDLNQPQH

v_gene: TRBV19
CDR3aa: ASSIMAGRAKREAF

v_gene: TRBV6-5
CDR3aa: ASSSTNEQF

v_gene: TRBV28
CDR3aa: ASSKGARTQY

v_gene: TRBV19
CDR3aa: ASSASRLSDTQY

v_gene: TRBV6-5
CDR3aa: ASTSGGGREKLF

v_gene: TRBV19
CDR3aa: ASSSGRSYNEQF

v_gene: TRBV28
CDR3aa: ASSRNSGAGGYT

v_gene: TRBV28
CDR3aa: ASSFGRTWAF

v_gene: TRBV7-9
CDR3aa: ASSTPGTSVRLY

v_gene: TRBV5-1
CDR3aa: ASSLTTQEGELF

v_gene: TRBV2
CDR3aa: ASSEIGSEAYEQY

v_gene: TRBV7-9
CDR3aa: ASSWGREQY

v_gene: TRBV5-8
CDR3aa: ASSLRGIINQPQH

v_gene: TRBV18
CDR3aa: ASSPEGYNSPLH

v_gene: TRBV29-1
CDR3aa: SVGSLAGEQY

v_gene: TRBV7-3
CDR3aa: ASSPTGTGIYEQY

v_gene: TRBV4-1
CDR3aa: ASSQDDRESQPQH

v_gene: TRBV5-1
CDR3aa: ASSLGLRGRGDEV

v_gene: TRBV18
CDR3aa: ASSRAGAVSGNTIY

v_gene: TRBV19
CDR3aa: ASSIEGGPYEQY

v_gene: TRBV10-3
CDR3aa: AISDYPGDTGELF

v_gene: TRBV6-6
CDR3aa: ASSYPQGEQY

v_gene: TRBV6-4
CDR3aa: ASSTSGQGPDTQY

v_gene: TRBV11-2
CDR3aa: ASSLSRVTMNTEAF

v_gene: TRBV11-2
CDR3aa: ASSPRPGELF

v_gene: TRBV11-2
CDR3aa: ASSHRGSDSPLH

v_gene: TRBV5-8
CDR3aa: ASRRTDTQY

v_gene: TRBV7-2
CDR3aa: ASSLVSGSYEQY

v_gene: TRBV5-8
CDR3aa: ASSLLGNNEQF

v_gene: TRBV5-1
CDR3aa: ASSKDRADEQY

v_gene: TRBV5-6
CDR3aa: ASSPSNRGWANVLT

v_gene: TRBV10-3
CDR3aa: AISEAEQSFLYDRYEQY

v_gene: TRBV19
CDR3aa: ASRAPGSVLNQPQH